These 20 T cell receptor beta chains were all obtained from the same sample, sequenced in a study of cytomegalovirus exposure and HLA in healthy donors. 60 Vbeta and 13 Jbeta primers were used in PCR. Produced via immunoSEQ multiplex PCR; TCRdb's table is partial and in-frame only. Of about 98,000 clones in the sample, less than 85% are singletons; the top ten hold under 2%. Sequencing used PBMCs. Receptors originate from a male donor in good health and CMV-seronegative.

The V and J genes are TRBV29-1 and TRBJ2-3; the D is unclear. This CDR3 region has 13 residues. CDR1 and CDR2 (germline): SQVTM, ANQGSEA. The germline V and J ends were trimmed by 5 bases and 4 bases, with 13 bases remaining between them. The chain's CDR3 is CSVRARVSDTQYF. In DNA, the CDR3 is TGCAGCGTTCGCGCACGGGTTTCAGATACGCAGTATTTT.

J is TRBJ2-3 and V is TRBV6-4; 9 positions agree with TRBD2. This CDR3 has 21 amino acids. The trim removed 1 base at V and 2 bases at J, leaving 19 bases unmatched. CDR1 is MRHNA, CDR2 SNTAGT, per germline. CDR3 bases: TGTGCCAGCAGTGACTGGCTAGCGGGACGTCCCCTAGCATGGAACACAGATACGCAGTATTTT. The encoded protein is CASSDWLAGRPLAWNTDTQYF.

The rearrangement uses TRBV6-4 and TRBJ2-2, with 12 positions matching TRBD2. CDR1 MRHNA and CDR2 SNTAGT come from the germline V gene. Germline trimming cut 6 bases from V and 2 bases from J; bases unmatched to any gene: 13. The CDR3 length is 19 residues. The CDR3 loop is CASSKRDRTSGTNTGELFF. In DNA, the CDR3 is TGTGCCAGCAGCAAAAGGGACCGGACTAGCGGGACAAACACCGGGGAGCTGTTTTTT.

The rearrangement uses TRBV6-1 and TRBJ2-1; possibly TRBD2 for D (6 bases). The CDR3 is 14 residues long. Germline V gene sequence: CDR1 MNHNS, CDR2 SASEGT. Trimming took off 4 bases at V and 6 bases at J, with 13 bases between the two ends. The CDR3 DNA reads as TGTGCCAGCAGTGCGACTAGAAGTAGCAATGAGCAGTTCTTC. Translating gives CASSATRSSNEQFF.

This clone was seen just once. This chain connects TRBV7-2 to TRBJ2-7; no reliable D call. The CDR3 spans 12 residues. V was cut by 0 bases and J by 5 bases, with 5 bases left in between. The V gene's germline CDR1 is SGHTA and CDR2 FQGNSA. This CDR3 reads CASSLAYHEQYF. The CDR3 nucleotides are TGTGCCAGCAGCTTAGCGTATCACGAGCAGTACTTC.

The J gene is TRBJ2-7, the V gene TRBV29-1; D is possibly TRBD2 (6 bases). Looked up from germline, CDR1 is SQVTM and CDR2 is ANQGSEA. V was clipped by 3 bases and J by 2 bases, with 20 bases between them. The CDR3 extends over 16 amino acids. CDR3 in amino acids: CSVEGREVADTYEQYF. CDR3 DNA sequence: TGCAGCGTTGAGGGCAGGGAAGTAGCGGACACCTACGAGCAGTACTTC.

CDR3 sequence (DNA): TGTGCCAGCAGCTACGGGACAGCCTACGAGCAGTACTTC. As protein: CASSYGTAYEQYF. The genes are TRBV11-2 and TRBJ2-7, with TRBD1 matching 7 bases. Looked up from germline, CDR1 is SGHAT and CDR2 is FQNNGV. V lost 4 bases, J lost 2 bases, and 2 bases stayed unmatched. This CDR3 comprises 13 residues.

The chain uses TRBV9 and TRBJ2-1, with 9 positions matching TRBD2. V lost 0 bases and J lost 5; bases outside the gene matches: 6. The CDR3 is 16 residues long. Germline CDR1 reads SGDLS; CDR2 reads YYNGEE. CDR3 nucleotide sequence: TGTGCCAGCAGCGTAGTTGGTTTAGCGGGAGACAATGAGCAGTTCTTC. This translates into CASSVVGLAGDNEQFF.

The CDR3 DNA reads TGTGCCAGCAGTGAGATGGCTAGCTCTGGAAGCGAGCAGTACTTC. This encodes CASSEMASSGSEQYF. The V call is TRBV6-4, the J call TRBJ2-7, with D possibly TRBD2 on 5 matching bases. V dropped 3 bases and J dropped 6 bases, with 18 bases sitting between them. The CDR3 length is 15 residues. Germline values: CDR1 MRHNA, CDR2 SNTAGT.

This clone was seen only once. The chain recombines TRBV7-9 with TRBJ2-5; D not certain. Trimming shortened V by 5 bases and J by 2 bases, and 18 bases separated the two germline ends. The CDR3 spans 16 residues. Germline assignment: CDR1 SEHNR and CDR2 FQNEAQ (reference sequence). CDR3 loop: CASSPRVRGIQETQYF. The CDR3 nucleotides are TGTGCCAGCAGCCCCCGCGTTCGAGGCATTCAAGAGACCCAGTACTTC.

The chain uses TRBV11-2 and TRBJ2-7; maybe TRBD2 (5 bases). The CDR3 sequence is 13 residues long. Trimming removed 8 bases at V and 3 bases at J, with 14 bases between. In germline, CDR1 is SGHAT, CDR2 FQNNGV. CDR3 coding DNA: TGTGCCAGCCGGGGTTCTCCAAGCTACGAGCAGTACTTC. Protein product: CASRGSPSYEQYF.

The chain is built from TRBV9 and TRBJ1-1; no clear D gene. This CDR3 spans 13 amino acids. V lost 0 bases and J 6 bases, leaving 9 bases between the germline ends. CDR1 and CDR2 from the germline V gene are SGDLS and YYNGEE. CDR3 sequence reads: CASSVAGSSEAFF. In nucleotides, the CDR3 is TGTGCCAGCAGCGTAGCGGGTTCCTCTGAAGCTTTCTTT.

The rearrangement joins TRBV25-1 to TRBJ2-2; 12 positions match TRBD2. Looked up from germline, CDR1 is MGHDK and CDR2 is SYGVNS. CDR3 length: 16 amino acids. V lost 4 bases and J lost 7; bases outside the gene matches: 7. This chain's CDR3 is CASSGASGRAYGELFF. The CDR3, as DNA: TGTGCCAGCAGTGGAGCTAGCGGGAGGGCCTACGGGGAGCTGTTTTTT.

The CDR3 DNA reads as TGTGCCATCAGCCCCGGGACTAGCCGAAACTACAATGAGCAGTTCTTC. It translates to CAISPGTSRNYNEQFF. The chain recombines TRBV10-3 with TRBJ2-1; TRBD2 agrees at 9 bases. This CDR3 is 16 amino acids long. From germline, CDR1 is ENHRY and CDR2 SYGVKD. Trimming removed 6 bases from V and 3 bases from J; junction bases left unmatched: 9.

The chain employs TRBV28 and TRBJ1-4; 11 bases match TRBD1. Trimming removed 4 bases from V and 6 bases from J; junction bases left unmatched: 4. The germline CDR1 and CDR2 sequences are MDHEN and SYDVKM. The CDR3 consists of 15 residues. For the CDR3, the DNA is TGTGCCAGCAGTTCAGGGACAGGGGGGGATGAAAAACTGTTTTTT. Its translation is CASSSGTGGDEKLFF. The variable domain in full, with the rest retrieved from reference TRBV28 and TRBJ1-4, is DVKVTQSSRYLVKRTGEKVFLECVQDMDHENMFWYRQDPGLGLRLIYFSYDVKMKEKGDIPEGYSVSREKKERFSLILESASTNQTSMYLCASSSGTGGDEKLFFGSGTQLSVL.

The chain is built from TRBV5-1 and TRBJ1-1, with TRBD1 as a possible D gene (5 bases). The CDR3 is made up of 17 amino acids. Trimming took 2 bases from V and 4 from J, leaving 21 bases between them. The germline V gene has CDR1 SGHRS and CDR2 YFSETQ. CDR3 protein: CASSFRAFGGAGTEAFF. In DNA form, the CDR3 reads TGCGCCAGCAGCTTTAGGGCTTTCGGAGGGGCGGGCACTGAAGCTTTCTTT.

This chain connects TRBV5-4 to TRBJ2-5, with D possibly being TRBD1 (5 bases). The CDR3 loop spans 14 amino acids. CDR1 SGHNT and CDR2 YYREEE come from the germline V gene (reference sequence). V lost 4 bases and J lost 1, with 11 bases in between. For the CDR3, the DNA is TGTGCCAGCAGCCAGTGGGGCAGCCAAGAGACCCAGTACTTC. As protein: CASSQWGSQETQYF.

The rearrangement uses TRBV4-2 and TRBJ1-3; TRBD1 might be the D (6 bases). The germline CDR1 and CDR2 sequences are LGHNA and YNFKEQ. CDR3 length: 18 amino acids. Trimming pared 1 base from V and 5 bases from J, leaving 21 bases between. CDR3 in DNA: TGTGCCAGCAGCCAAGTGGCTTTTGGGGGGGCATCGAGAAACACCATATATTTT. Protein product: CASSQVAFGGASRNTIYF.

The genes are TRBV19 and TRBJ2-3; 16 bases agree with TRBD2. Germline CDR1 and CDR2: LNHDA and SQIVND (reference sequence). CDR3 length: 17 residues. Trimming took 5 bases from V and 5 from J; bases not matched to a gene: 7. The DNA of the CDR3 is TGTGCCAGTAGTTTGGGACTAGCGGGAGGGGACGTAGATACGCAGTATTTT. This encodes CASSLGLAGGDVDTQYF.

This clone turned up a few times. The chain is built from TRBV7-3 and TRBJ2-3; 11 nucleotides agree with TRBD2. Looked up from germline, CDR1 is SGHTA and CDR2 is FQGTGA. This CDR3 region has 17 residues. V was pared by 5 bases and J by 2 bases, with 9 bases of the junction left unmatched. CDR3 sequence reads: CASSPASGLAVTDTQYF. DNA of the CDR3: TGTGCCAGCAGCCCAGCCTCGGGACTAGCGGTCACAGATACGCAGTATTTT.